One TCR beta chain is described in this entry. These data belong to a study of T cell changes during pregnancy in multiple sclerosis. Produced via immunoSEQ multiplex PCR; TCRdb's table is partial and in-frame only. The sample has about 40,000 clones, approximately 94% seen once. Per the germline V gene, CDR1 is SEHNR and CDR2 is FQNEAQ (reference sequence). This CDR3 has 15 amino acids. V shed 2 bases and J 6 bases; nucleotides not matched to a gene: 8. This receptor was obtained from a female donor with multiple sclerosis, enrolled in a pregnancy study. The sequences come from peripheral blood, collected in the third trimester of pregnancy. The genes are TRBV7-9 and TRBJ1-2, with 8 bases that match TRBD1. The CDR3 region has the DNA TGTGCCAGCAGCTTAAAGACGGGCAGGGGGCATGGCTACACCTTC. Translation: CASSLKTGRGHGYTF.